This T cell receptor (beta chain) originates from a study of blood T cell repertoires in COVID-19. Trimming took off 1 base at V and 2 bases at J, with 13 bases between the two ends. The CDR3 is 16 residues long. Germline V gene sequence: CDR1 LGHNA, CDR2 YNFKEQ. The table came from immunoSEQ multiplex PCR; TCRdb's copy has only in-frame clones and leaves some out. The sample contains some 290,000 clones, under 90% of which appear only once. All enrollees were about 18 to 89 years old and from 20 to 25 US areas. This TCR was sampled from a woman aged 30 to 39 who had recovered from COVID-19. Sequenced: PBMCs or T cells enriched from blood (not recorded which). The chain links TRBV4-2 to TRBJ2-3; weak D call: TRBD2 (6 bases). The CDR3 region has the DNA TGTGCCAGCAGCCAAGGGGACTTAAGCCACACAGATACGCAGTATTTT. It is translated as CASSQGDLSHTDTQYF.